This passage covers 5 T cell receptor beta chains from one sample sequenced in a study of regulatory T cells in long-lasting Graves disease. Time point in this sample: persistent/refractory GD, antithyroid drugs over 5 years with positive TRAb. After RNA was extracted from PBMCs, the TCR library was made from it. CDR3-region Arm-PCR and iRepertoire HTBI primers produced the TCR beta libraries. TCRdb processed the multiplex PCR reads anew with MiXCR; each CDR3 protein has one entry. The sample lists approximately 350,000 distinct CDR3 sequences, more than 20% occurring once. The sample was peripheral blood mononuclear cells (PBMCs), taken when the disease was refractory, from a patient treated with antithyroid drugs. Receptors were obtained from a woman in her thirties or forties with Graves disease.

For this clonotype: A much larger clone lies a single base off, so this may be a read error. The chain carries TRBV20-1 and TRBJ1-5; TRBD1 might be the D (6 bases). CDR3 length equals 13 residues. Germline V gene lookup returns CDR1 DFQATT and CDR2 SNEGSKA (reference sequence). The V gene lost 5 bases and the J gene lost 6 bases, with 14 bases spanning the gap. The CDR3 region has the DNA TGCAGTGCTGTGACGGGGGGCCCTCAGCCCCAGCATTTT. Translated: CSAVTGGPQPQHF.

This clonotype was seen at least ten times. The gene calls are TRBV28 and TRBJ2-5; 7 nucleotides align to TRBD1. Germline CDR1 MDHEN, CDR2 SYDVKM. The CDR3 covers 14 residues. V was pared by 3 bases and J by 3 bases, with 4 bases of the junction left unmatched. DNA for the CDR3: TGTGCCAGCAGTTTCGGGCAGGGGGAAGAGACCCAGTACTTC. This codes for CASSFGQGEETQYF.

This clonotype was counted ten times or more. V gene TRBV15 combines with J gene TRBJ2-5, with D unresolved. The V end lost 2 bases, the J end lost 0 bases, and 7 bases lay between the germline ends. Germline lookup yields CDR1 LNHNV and CDR2 YYDKDF (reference sequence). The length of the CDR3 is 14 residues. The CDR3 here is CATSRYLNQETQYF. The CDR3 bases are TGTGCCACCAGCAGATATCTTAACCAAGAGACCCAGTACTTC.

This clonotype was seen a single time. The V call is TRBV3-1, the J call TRBJ2-7; 10 nucleotides line up with TRBD1. Germline CDR1 LGHDT, CDR2 YNNKEL (reference sequence). CDR3 length: 16 residues. Unmatched junction bases numbered 9, after V lost 0 bases and J lost 7 bases. Written as DNA, the CDR3 is TGTGCCAGCAGCCAAGACTGGACAGGGGGTTTCGATGAGCAGTACTTC. Protein: CASSQDWTGGFDEQYF.

This clonotype appeared many times. The chain uses TRBV12-3 or TRBV12-4 and TRBJ2-7; D remains unclear. Deletions cut 1 base from V and 0 bases from J, with 7 bases between. The CDR3 is made up of 14 amino acids. CDR3 amino acids: CASSLEGSSYEQYF. The DNA for the CDR3 is TGTGCCAGCAGTTTAGAAGGCTCCTCCTACGAGCAGTACTTC.